These T cell receptor beta chains were read from a single sample in a study of blood T cells in healthy people across ages. TCRdb re-derived calls from the 5' RACE reads in MiXCR, one entry per CDR3 protein. This sample has about 1.8 million distinct CDR3 sequences, with roughly 49% found just once. Source material: blood. The receptors were sampled from a woman in her forties in good health. Both conserved end residues are part of each CDR3. The order of the fields is clone size, J gene, V gene, D gene, CDR3 DNA, CDR3 protein. D genes are given only for firm matches. A clone size is listed for some rows: how often the clone was seen (once, few, many), or a class if it is expanded.

-	TRBJ2-3	TRBV10-1	TRBD2	TGCGCCAGCAGTGAGTCCAGCGGGGGGTACACAGATACGCAGTATTTT	CASSESSGGYTDTQYF
many	TRBJ2-7	TRBV2	-	TGTGCCAGCACAGGGCGGGAGCAGTACTTC	CASTGREQYF
few	TRBJ2-1	TRBV10-3	TRBD1	TGTGCCACGGCCCCGGGACAGGGTATATATGAGCAGTTCTTC	CATAPGQGIYEQFF
-	TRBJ1-2	TRBV6-4	TRBD1	TGTGCCAGTGCTACCGGACAGGTCGTTGTCTATGGCTACACCTTC	CASATGQVVVYGYTF
-	TRBJ1-2	TRBV15	TRBD1	TGTGCCACCAGCTCGGGCAGGGGGTACAACCCGGATGGCTACACCTTC	CATSSGRGYNPDGYTF
-	TRBJ1-2	TRBV29-1	-	TGCAGCGTTGTGGAAGTGATTAACTATGGCTACACCTTC	CSVVEVINYGYTF
few	TRBJ2-5	TRBV2	TRBD1	TGTGCCAGCAGTGTCTCGGGACAGAATCAAGAGACCCAGTACTTC	CASSVSGQNQETQYF
few	TRBJ2-3	TRBV3-1	-	TGTGCCAGCAGCCCCACGGGGGCGAGCCGCACAGATACGCAGTATTTT	CASSPTGASRTDTQYF
-	TRBJ2-4	TRBV20-1	-	TGCAGTGCTAGCGCCACAGGGAAACTAGCCAAAAACATTCAGTACTTC	CSASATGKLAKNIQYF
-	TRBJ2-7	TRBV12-3/TRBV12-4	-	TGTGCCAGCAGTTTAGGGCCGCCAGGGGGGTACGAGCAGTACTTC	CASSLGPPGGYEQYF
-	TRBJ1-2	TRBV29-1	-	TGCAGCGGGTTGGTGAGCCCTGGCTATGGCTACACCTTC	CSGLVSPGYGYTF
-	TRBJ2-1	TRBV20-1	TRBD1	TGCAGTGCCACCAAAAGAGGGGGCCACTCCTACAATGAGCAGTTCTTC	CSATKRGGHSYNEQFF
few	TRBJ2-2	TRBV29-1	TRBD1	TGCAGCGCCTACAGGGGGCGTAAAGATTTGACCGGGGAGCTGTTTTTT	CSAYRGRKDLTGELFF
-	TRBJ1-2	TRBV4-3	TRBD1	TGCGCCAGCAGCCAAGATATGCAGGGGGATTATAGGAATGGCTACACCTTC	CASSQDMQGDYRNGYTF
few	TRBJ1-4	TRBV20-1	TRBD1	TGCAGTGCCCCAGACAGGGGCGATGAAAAACTGTTTTTT	CSAPDRGDEKLFF
-	TRBJ2-5	TRBV5-5	-	TGTGCCAGCAGCTTAAGCGGGCCGTACCAAGAGACCCAGTACTTC	CASSLSGPYQETQYF
-	TRBJ2-4	TRBV3-1	-	TGTGCCAGCAGCCAAGAAGGTGGTAGCGCCCAGAACATTCAGTACTTC	CASSQEGGSAQNIQYF
few	TRBJ1-6	TRBV10-3	-	TGTGCCATCAGTGAGTCTCCCGGAGACCTGGGTTCACCCCTCCACTTT	CAISESPGDLGSPLHF
few	TRBJ2-6	TRBV27	-	TGTGTCAGCAGTTTAGAGGTGACTGGGGGCATCTCTGGGGCCAACGTCCTGACTTTC	CVSSLEVTGGISGANVLTF
once	TRBJ1-2	TRBV5-6	-	TGTGCCAGCAGCTTGTTAGGGCCGGGTAACTATGGCTACACCTTC	CASSLLGPGNYGYTF
-	TRBJ2-1	TRBV7-3	-	TGTGCCAGCAGCTTATTTCTCTCGGGTAGAAGTGAGCAGTTCTTC	CASSLFLSGRSEQFF
-	TRBJ2-1	TRBV7-9	-	TGTGCCACCAAGGGGGGGGCCCTCAATGAGCAGTTCTTC	CATKGGALNEQFF
-	TRBJ1-2	TRBV7-6	-	TGTGCCAGCAGCTCCAAGAGTGGGGGCGGTCGCGATGGCTACACCTTC	CASSSKSGGGRDGYTF
-	TRBJ2-3	TRBV6-1	-	TGTGCCAGCAGCACAGCGTTTCTCCCCACAGATACGCAGTATTTT	CASSTAFLPTDTQYF
few	TRBJ1-2	TRBV29-1	-	TGCAGCGTTATTGGGCAACGCCTCTATGGCTACACCTTC	CSVIGQRLYGYTF
few	TRBJ1-5	TRBV10-3	-	TGTGCCATCAGTGTGTGGGGGGGGAATCAGCCCCAGCATTTT	CAISVWGGNQPQHF
-	TRBJ2-5	TRBV20-1	-	TGCAGTGCTGATGACGACAGTCTAGAGACCCAGTACTTC	CSADDDSLETQYF
once	TRBJ2-2	TRBV29-1	-	TGCAGCGTGGAGACGAGGGGGTTGGACACCGGGGAGCTGTTTTTT	CSVETRGLDTGELFF